These 11 T cell receptor beta chains originate from one sample sequenced in a study of long-term antiretroviral therapy in people with HIV. Researchers ran immunoSEQ v3.0 at survey level. The protocol was immunoSEQ multiplex PCR, while the TCRdb copy is restricted to in-frame clones and leaves out a portion. The table shows approximately 36,000 clones, with about four fifths occurring only once. Sequencing was performed on unsorted PBMCs, taken 0.6 years after starting antiretroviral therapy. These receptors came from a man aged 18 to 29 with HIV.

By sample fraction, this clone is medium-sized (0.01 to 0.1%). The V gene is TRBV11-2, the J gene TRBJ1-3; maybe TRBD1 (5 bases). The CDR3 is 16 residues long. The V gene's germline CDR1 is SGHAT and CDR2 FQNNGV. V shed 3 bases and J shed 2 bases, with 14 bases lying between them. The CDR3 loop reads CASSLYGAGTGNTIYF. The CDR3 DNA reads TGTGCCAGCAGCTTGTACGGGGCAGGGACTGGAAACACCATATATTTT.

As to this clone: The sample has other DNA sequences that encode this CDR3 too. V usage is TRBV15 and J usage is TRBJ2-7; tentative D call: TRBD1 (6 bases). CDR3 length: 15 amino acids. Germline CDR1 is LNHNV and CDR2 is YYDKDF (reference sequence). V lost 0 bases and J 0 bases, leaving 9 bases between the germline ends. The CDR3 is CATSRDQGSSYEQYF. The DNA for the CDR3 is TGTGCCACCAGCAGAGATCAGGGGAGCTCCTACGAGCAGTACTTC.

The chain links TRBV7-9 to TRBJ2-7, with D possibly being TRBD2 (6 bases). The CDR3 extends over 13 amino acids. Germline V gene lookup returns CDR1 SEHNR and CDR2 FQNEAQ (reference sequence). Trimming stripped 7 bases from V and 4 bases from J, with 14 bases between. CDR3 in amino acids: CASIGGESYEQYF. CDR3 DNA: TGTGCCAGCATCGGGGGAGAGAGTTACGAGCAGTACTTC.

This chain joins TRBV18 and TRBJ2-1; D may be TRBD1 (8 bases). V was pared by 6 bases and J by 9 bases, with 24 bases between. The CDR3 runs to 16 residues. Germline V gene lookup returns CDR1 KGHSH and CDR2 LQKENI. The CDR3 protein is CASSPTRTGRESEQFF. CDR3 DNA sequence: TGTGCCAGCTCTCCCACCCGGACAGGGCGGGAGAGTGAGCAGTTCTTC.

The chain recombines TRBV9 with TRBJ2-1; D may match TRBD1 or TRBD2 (6 bases each). The ends were cut back, 0 bases at V and 7 bases at J, with 14 bases in the middle. This CDR3 spans 15 amino acids. Germline V gene sequence: CDR1 SGDLS, CDR2 YYNGEE. The CDR3 loop reads CASSVEGQGRNEQFF. The DNA for the CDR3 is TGTGCCAGCAGCGTAGAAGGGCAGGGGAGGAATGAGCAGTTCTTC.

The chain joins TRBV7-9 to TRBJ1-3, with TRBD1 identical over 9 bases. Germline V CDR1 and CDR2: SEHNR, FQNEAQ (reference sequence). The CDR3 contains 16 residues. V was pared by 1 base and J by 4 bases, with 5 bases of the junction left unmatched. CDR3 in amino acids: CASSLVAGTGGNTIYF. The CDR3 bases are TGTGCCAGCAGCTTAGTGGCCGGGACAGGGGGAAACACCATATATTTT.

This chain's CDR3 is CASSLDRGVGNGYTF. The CDR3, as DNA: TGTGCCAGCAGCTTAGATCGGGGGGTCGGAAATGGCTACACCTTC. The rearrangement joins TRBV7-2 to TRBJ1-2, with D possibly being TRBD1 (5 bases). V lost 1 base, J lost 6 bases, and 15 bases lay in between. The CDR3 sequence is 15 residues long. The germline V gene has CDR1 SGHTA and CDR2 FQGNSA.

The genes are TRBV23-1 and TRBJ2-7, with D unclear. TRBV23-1 is an open reading frame, and its role is uncertain. This CDR3 region has 11 residues. Trimming left V 9 bases short and J 3 bases short, with 9 bases between. CDR3 nucleotide sequence: TGCGCCAGTCGGCTGGTCTACGAGCAGTACTTC. Protein sequence: CASRLVYEQYF.

The rearrangement links TRBV6-6 to TRBJ1-5; a weak D match, TRBD1 (6 bases). The CDR3 is made up of 16 amino acids. Germline V gene data show CDR1 as MNHNY and CDR2 as SVGAGI (reference sequence). V was cut by 6 bases and J by 2 bases, with 17 bases left in between. CDR3 coding DNA: TGTGCCAGCAGCCTGGTCCAGGGGAAGGGCAATCAGCCCCAGCATTTT. This encodes CASSLVQGKGNQPQHF.

CDR3 coding DNA: TGTGCCAGCAGCAAGCGCCCAGGGGGAACTAATGAAAAACTGTTTTTT. Translating gives CASSKRPGGTNEKLFF. This chain links TRBV21-1 with TRBJ1-4; TRBD1 was called by the table and not checked on the DNA. TRBV21-1 is marked as a pseudogene. The CDR3 sequence is 16 residues long.

This chain links TRBV27 with TRBJ2-3; D remains ambiguous. Trimming shortened V by 5 bases and J by 6 bases, and 12 bases separated the two germline ends. The CDR3 loop spans 13 amino acids. Germline CDR1 MNHEY, CDR2 SMNVEV (reference sequence). CDR3: CASSPYSGDTQYF. Here the CDR3 DNA reads TGTGCCAGCAGTCCGTACTCCGGGGATACGCAGTATTTT.